The text below deals with one T cell receptor beta chain. Generated by immunoSEQ multiplex PCR, the TCRdb table keeps only in-frame clones and is missing some. The data show some 120,000 clones, 80% to 85% seen once. V was pared by 1 base and J by 3 bases, with 9 bases between. The CDR3 extends over 14 amino acids. Per germline, CDR1 SEHNR and CDR2 FQNEAQ (reference sequence). This specimen comes from a study of blood T cell repertoires in COVID-19. Study-level background: Samples taken during acute and convalescent COVID-19 were collected in the United States, Italy and Spain.

The sequenced material came from peripheral blood. This sequence originates from a woman aged 70-85 years with acute or convalescent COVID-19. This rearrangement joins TRBV7-9 to TRBJ1-1, with no clear D. In DNA form, the CDR3 reads TGTGCCAGCAGCTTAGGAGGAGGTGACACTGAAGCTTTCTTT. It yields the protein CASSLGGGDTEAFF.